This T cell receptor (beta chain) was recorded in a study of T cell responses to AZD1222 COVID-19 vaccine. The germline V gene has CDR1 MNHEY and CDR2 SMNVEV (reference sequence). Trimming took 5 bases from V and 6 from J, leaving 14 bases between them. This CDR3 contains 13 residues. Produced via immunoSEQ multiplex PCR; TCRdb's table is partial and in-frame only. There are over 100,000 clones in the sample; approximately 88% occur only once, and roughly 6.3% lies in the top ten. This material consisted of peripheral blood, taken on day 0 of AZD1222 vaccination. The sequence was obtained from an adult in good health. This chain links TRBV27 with TRBJ2-7; D is ambiguous. CDR3 nucleotides: TGTGCCAGCAGTCGATTGGGTGTGGGCGAGCAGTACTTC. Translated, it gives CASSRLGVGEQYF.